A few counts support the clone carrying this T cell receptor beta chain. The antigen is unknown. This sample stems from a study of T cell repertoires in cytomegalovirus infection. Overall study: Public TCR beta signatures marked donors with CMV infection and the matching HLA. Study-level findings and limits: Based on cumulative public TCR beta family frequency, carriers of CMV plus the relevant HLA were identified.

TCRdb itself ran the reads through MiXCR, one entry per CDR3 protein. The sample records about 400,000 distinct CDR3 sequences, about 35% being singletons. V was pared by 3 bases and J by 1 base, with 7 bases of the junction left unmatched. This CDR3 has 19 amino acids. The germline V gene encodes CDR1 SGHTA and CDR2 FQGNSA. Specimen: cultured PBMCs, collected from culture after CMV antigen stimulation. The chain couples TRBV7-2 to TRBJ2-1; TRBD2 agrees at 15 bases. The sequence came from a human donor in good health (CMV status not recorded). Some clones in this sample may be carry-over from other donors' samples. The CDR3 loop is CASSLEGTSGRMSYNEQFF. Here the CDR3 DNA reads TGTGCCAGCAGCTTGGAGGGGACTAGCGGGAGGATGTCCTACAATGAGCAGTTCTTC.